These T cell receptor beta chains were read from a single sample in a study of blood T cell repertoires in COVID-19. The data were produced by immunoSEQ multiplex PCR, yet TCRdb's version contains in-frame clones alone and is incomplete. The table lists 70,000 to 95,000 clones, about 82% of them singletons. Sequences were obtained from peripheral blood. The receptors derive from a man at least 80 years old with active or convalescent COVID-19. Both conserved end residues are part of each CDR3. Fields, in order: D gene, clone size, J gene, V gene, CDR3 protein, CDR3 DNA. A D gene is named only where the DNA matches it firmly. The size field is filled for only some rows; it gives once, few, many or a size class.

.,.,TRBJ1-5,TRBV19,CASNRQSNQPQHF,TGTGCCAGTAATCGCCAGAGCAATCAGCCCCAGCATTTT
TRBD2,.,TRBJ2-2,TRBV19,CASTKLAGSTGELFF,TGTGCCAGTACCAAACTAGCGGGGTCCACCGGGGAGCTGTTTTTT
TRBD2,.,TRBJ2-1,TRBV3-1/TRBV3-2,CASSLGRGYNEQFF,TGTGCCAGCAGCTTAGGGCGGGGGTACAATGAGCAGTTCTTC
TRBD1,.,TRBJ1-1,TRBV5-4,CASRSAGTAITEAFF,TGTGCCAGCAGGTCAGCCGGGACAGCGATTACTGAAGCTTTCTTT
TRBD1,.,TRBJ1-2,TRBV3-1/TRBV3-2,CASSKNTGGISYGYTF,TGTGCCAGCAGCAAGAACACAGGGGGAATTTCCTATGGCTACACCTTC
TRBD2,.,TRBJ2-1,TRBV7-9,CASSGPSGGAIYEQFF,TGTGCCAGCAGCGGACCTAGCGGGGGGGCCATTTATGAGCAGTTCTTC
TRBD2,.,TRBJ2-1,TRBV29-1,CSGWAGTSGNNEQFF,TGCAGCGGATGGGCCGGGACTAGCGGTAACAATGAGCAGTTCTTC
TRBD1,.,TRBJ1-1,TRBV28,CASSFPSDRGTEAFF,TGTGCCAGCAGTTTCCCATCCGACAGGGGAACTGAAGCTTTCTTT
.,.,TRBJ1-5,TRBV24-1,CATSQGTPSNQPQHF,TGTGCCACCAGTCAGGGAACCCCTAGCAATCAGCCCCAGCATTTT
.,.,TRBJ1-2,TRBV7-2,CASSLGGKGFYGYTF,TGTGCCAGCAGCTTAGGGGGCAAGGGCTTCTATGGCTACACCTTC
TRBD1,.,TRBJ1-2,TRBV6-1,CASSEATGADYGYTF,TGTGCCAGCAGTGAAGCGACAGGGGCAGACTATGGCTACACCTTC
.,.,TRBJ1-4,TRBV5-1,CASSLEGLTGEKLFF,TGCGCCAGCAGCTTGGAGGGCCTAACGGGGGAAAAACTGTTTTTT
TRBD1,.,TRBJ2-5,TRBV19,CASSINRDRQETQYF,TGTGCCAGTAGTATAAACCGGGACAGACAAGAGACCCAGTACTTC
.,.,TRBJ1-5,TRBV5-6,CASSLRQVAGSQPQHF,TGTGCCAGCAGCTTGCGACAGGTAGCGGGGAGTCAGCCCCAGCATTTT
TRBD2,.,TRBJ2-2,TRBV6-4,CASSELSGHGELFF,TGTGCCAGCAGTGAGCTTAGCGGGCACGGGGAGCTGTTTTTT
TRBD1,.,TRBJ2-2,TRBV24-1,CATSDPGTVPGELFF,TGTGCCACCAGTGATCCGGGGACAGTTCCCGGGGAGCTGTTTTTT
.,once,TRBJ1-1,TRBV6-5,CATYRVEETEAFF,TGTGCCACGTACAGGGTGGAGGAGACTGAAGCTTTCTTT
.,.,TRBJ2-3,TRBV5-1,CASSLASDTPDTQYF,TGCGCCAGCAGCTTGGCCTCGGACACTCCAGATACGCAGTATTTT
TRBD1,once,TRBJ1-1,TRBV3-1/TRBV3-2,CASSSLQGSGNTEAFF,TGTGCCAGCAGCTCATTACAGGGGTCTGGGAACACTGAAGCTTTCTTT
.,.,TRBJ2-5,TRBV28,CASSIDYPGETQYF,TGTGCCAGCAGTATTGACTACCCTGGAGAGACCCAGTACTTC
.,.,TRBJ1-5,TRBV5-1,CASSLVAGPDQPQHF,TGCGCCAGCAGCTTGGTGGCAGGGCCAGATCAGCCCCAGCATTTT
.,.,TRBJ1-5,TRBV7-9,CASPSDKDNQPQHF,TGTGCCAGCCCTTCGGACAAAGACAATCAGCCCCAGCATTTT
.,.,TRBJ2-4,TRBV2,CASRDDRGQLAKNIQYF,TGTGCCAGCAGGGATGACCGGGGACAACTAGCCAAAAACATTCAGTACTTC
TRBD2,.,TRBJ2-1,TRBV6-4,CASTIVAGSYNEQFF,TGTGCCAGCACTATTGTAGCGGGTAGCTACAATGAGCAGTTCTTC
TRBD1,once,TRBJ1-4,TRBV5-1,CASSFMTGSDEKLFF,TGCGCCAGCAGCTTCATGACAGGGTCGGATGAAAAACTGTTTTTT
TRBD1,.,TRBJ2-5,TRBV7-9,CASSFQSVDRDPGETQYF,TGTGCCAGCAGCTTCCAATCTGTCGACAGGGACCCAGGAGAGACCCAGTACTTC
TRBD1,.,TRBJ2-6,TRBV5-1,CASTGAGANVLTF,TGCGCCTCAACAGGGGCTGGGGCCAACGTCCTGACTTTC
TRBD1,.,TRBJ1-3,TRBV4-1,CASSQEGTVGNTIYF,TGCGCCAGCAGCCAAGAGGGGACAGTCGGAAACACCATATATTTT
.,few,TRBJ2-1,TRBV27,CASSPRVVRGGLLLSSYNEQFF,TGTGCCAGCAGTCCTCGGGTGGTTCGCGGGGGCCTGTTATTGAGCTCCTACAATGAGCAGTTCTTC
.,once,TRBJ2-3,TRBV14,CASSQGMGGIMDTQYF,TGTGCCAGCAGCCAAGGAATGGGCGGGATCATGGATACGCAGTATTTT
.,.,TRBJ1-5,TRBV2,CASSERGQPQHF,TGTGCCAGCAGTGAACGGGGACAGCCCCAGCATTTT
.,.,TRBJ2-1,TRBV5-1,CASSIDRYYNEQFF,TGCGCCAGCTCCATAGACAGATACTACAATGAGCAGTTCTTC
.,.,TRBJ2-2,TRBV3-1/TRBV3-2,CASSSGVLREPHTGELFF,TGTGCCAGCAGCTCAGGGGTCTTGCGGGAGCCCCACACCGGGGAGCTGTTTTTT
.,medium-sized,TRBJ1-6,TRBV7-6,CASSQAYKLNSPLHF,TGTGCCAGCAGTCAAGCTTATAAGTTGAATTCACCCCTCCACTTT
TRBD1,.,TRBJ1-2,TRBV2,CASRRTGTDYGYTF,TGTGCCAGCAGAAGGACAGGGACGGATTATGGCTACACCTTC
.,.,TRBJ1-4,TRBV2,CASSIEEKLFF,TGTGCCAGCAGTATAGAGGAAAAACTGTTTTTT
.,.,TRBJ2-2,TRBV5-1,CASSLVSSNTGELFF,TGCGCCAGCAGCTTGGTCAGTTCGAACACCGGGGAGCTGTTTTTT
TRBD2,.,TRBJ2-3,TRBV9,CASSVGLAVFVNTQYF,TGTGCCAGCAGCGTCGGACTAGCGGTTTTTGTGAATACGCAGTATTTT
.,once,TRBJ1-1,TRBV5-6,CASSRGSNTEAFF,TGTGCCAGCAGCCGCGGGTCGAACACTGAAGCTTTCTTT
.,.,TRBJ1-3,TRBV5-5,CASSSGPNSGNTIYF,TGTGCCAGCAGCTCTGGGCCGAATTCTGGAAACACCATATATTTT
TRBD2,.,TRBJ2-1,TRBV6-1,CASSARLAGYLNEQFF,TGTGCCAGCAGTGCAAGACTAGCGGGGTATCTCAATGAGCAGTTCTTC
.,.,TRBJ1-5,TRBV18,CASTLNGGALGNQPQHF,TGTGCCAGCACATTAAATGGGGGGGCGCTGGGCAATCAGCCCCAGCATTTT
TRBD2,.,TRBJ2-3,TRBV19,CASRGLAGGTDTQYF,TGTGCCAGTAGGGGACTAGCGGGGGGCACAGATACGCAGTATTTT
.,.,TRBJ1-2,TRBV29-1,CSVRPQVESYTF,TGCAGCGTTAGGCCTCAGGTGGAAAGCTACACCTTC
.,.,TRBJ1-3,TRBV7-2,CASSHQRSSGNTIYF,TGTGCCAGCAGCCATCAACGGAGCTCTGGAAACACCATATATTTT
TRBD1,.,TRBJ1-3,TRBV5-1,CASSSIIPDRDSGNTIYF,TGCGCCAGCAGCTCAATCATTCCGGACAGGGACTCTGGAAACACCATATATTTT
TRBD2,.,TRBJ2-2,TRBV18,CASSPLGLAGATGTGELFF,TGTGCCAGCTCACCTCTCGGACTAGCGGGGGCCACGGGGACCGGGGAGCTGTTTTTT
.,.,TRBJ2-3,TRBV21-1,CASSHPPGHHTDTQYF,TGTGCCAGCAGCCACCCCCCTGGACACCACACAGATACGCAGTATTTT
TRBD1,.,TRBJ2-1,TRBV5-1,CASSSRTGDNEQFF,TGCGCCAGCAGCTCGCGGACAGGGGACAATGAGCAGTTCTTC
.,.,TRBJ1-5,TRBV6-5,CASQQHGSNQPQHF,TGTGCCAGCCAACAACACGGGAGCAATCAGCCCCAGCATTTT
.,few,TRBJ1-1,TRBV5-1,CASSLRGGTEAFF,TGCGCCAGCAGCTTGCGAGGGGGCACTGAAGCTTTCTTT
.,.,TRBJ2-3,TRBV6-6,CASSYSEDTQYF,TGTGCCAGCAGTTACTCGGAGGATACGCAGTATTTT
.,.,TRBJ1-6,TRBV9,CASSVVPGNSPLHF,TGTGCCAGCAGCGTAGTCCCGGGTAATTCACCCCTCCACTTT
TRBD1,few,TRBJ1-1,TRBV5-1,CASRQGVFQDTEAFF,TGCGCCAGCAGACAGGGGGTATTTCAGGACACTGAAGCTTTCTTT
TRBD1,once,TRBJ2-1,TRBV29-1,CSVEDRDRIYNEQFF,TGCAGCGTTGAAGATCGGGACAGAATATACAATGAGCAGTTCTTC